These 23 T cell receptor beta chains originate from one sample sequenced in a study of shared clonotypes between healthy human individuals. The repertoire was sequenced with immunoSEQ multiplex PCR; TCRdb's copy has only in-frame clones and lacks some. The profile shows 2 million to 2.5 million clones, more than 90% of them singletons. The sequenced material came from naive CD4+ T cells sorted from blood. Subset meaning: CD45RA+ positively selected. The origin of the receptors is a man between 18 and 29 years old in good health.

The CDR3 loop reads CASSLVRPYRDRGHEQYF. The CDR3 nucleotides read TGTGCCAGCAGCTTAGTAAGGCCCTACCGGGACAGGGGACACGAGCAGTACTTC. V gene TRBV7-8 combines with J gene TRBJ2-7; 10 bases are a match to TRBD1. The J segment lost 5 bases and the V segment lost 1 base, leaving 14 bases of the junction unmatched. Germline V gene sequence: CDR1 SGHVS, CDR2 FQNEAQ. The CDR3 extends over 18 amino acids. The entire variable domain, with the rest obtained from reference TRBV7-8 and TRBJ2-7, is as follows: GAGVSQSPRYKVAKRGQDVALRCDPISGHVSLFWYQQALGQGPEFLTYFQNEAQLDKSGLPSDRFFAERPEGSVSTLKIQRTQQEDSAVYLCASSLVRPYRDRGHEQYFGPGTRLTVT.

J is TRBJ1-6 and V is TRBV6-5; D ambiguous. Trimming removed 0 bases from V and 5 bases from J, with 11 bases in between. This CDR3 has 16 amino acids. Germline V gene sequence: CDR1 MNHEY, CDR2 SVGAGI. The CDR3 region is CASSYSSGIDNSPLHF. CDR3 in DNA: TGTGCCAGCAGTTACTCGTCGGGAATCGATAATTCACCCCTCCACTTT.

With respect to this clone: Additional DNA sequences in this sample encode the identical CDR3. The V gene is TRBV28, the J gene TRBJ1-5; D gene uncertain. The CDR3 spans 15 residues. The V gene lost 2 bases and the J gene lost 1 base, with 9 bases spanning the gap. Germline CDR1 reads MDHEN; CDR2 reads SYDVKM. In DNA, the CDR3 is TGTGCCAGCAGTTTAACCGGGTTAAGCAATCAGCCCCAGCATTTT. This gives the protein CASSLTGLSNQPQHF.

In regard to this clone: This sample also contains other DNA sequences that code for the same CDR3. As DNA, the CDR3 is TGTGCCAGCTCACCAGGGAGGGACCAGCCCCAGCATTTT. It encodes CASSPGRDQPQHF. This chain connects TRBV18 to TRBJ1-5, with D maybe TRBD1 (5 bases). Germline V gene sequence: CDR1 KGHSH, CDR2 LQKENI. The CDR3 runs 13 residues. With 2 bases removed from V and 7 bases from J, the gap between germline ends came to 9 bases. The whole variable domain, remainder taken from reference TRBV18 and TRBJ1-5, is NAGVMQNPRHLVRRRGQEARLRCSPMKGHSHVYWYRQLPEEGLKFMVYLQKENIIDESGMPKERFSAEFPKEGPSILRIQQVVRGDSAAYFCASSPGRDQPQHFGDGTRLSIL.

The chain employs TRBV15 and TRBJ2-1, with TRBD2 matching 15 bases. CDR1 is LNHNV, CDR2 YYDKDF, per germline (reference sequence). V was pared by 3 bases and J by 0 bases, with 9 bases of the junction left unmatched. The CDR3 runs to 20 residues. CDR3: CATSSPGLAGGPSSYNEQFF. The CDR3 coding sequence is TGTGCCACCAGCAGTCCCGGACTAGCGGGAGGGCCGAGCTCCTACAATGAGCAGTTCTTC.

The sample holds one count of this clone. This chain uses TRBV5-1 with TRBJ2-1; D gene unclear. CDR3 length: 11 amino acids. From germline, CDR1 is SGHRS and CDR2 YFSETQ. CDR3 sequence reads: CGRSSYNEQFF. CDR3 DNA sequence: TGCGGGAGAAGCTCCTACAATGAGCAGTTCTTC.

This clone was counted a few times. The V gene is TRBV7-3, the J gene TRBJ2-2, with D hard to call. The V end was cut by 5 bases, the J end by 1 base, with 5 bases between. The CDR3 loop spans 13 amino acids. In germline, CDR1 is SGHTA, CDR2 FQGTGA. The CDR3, as DNA: TGTGCCAGCAGCCCTCAGAACACCGGGGAGCTGTTTTTT. Protein sequence: CASSPQNTGELFF.

The chain joins TRBV18 to TRBJ2-7; D may be TRBD1 (5 bases). V was trimmed by 5 bases and J by 0 bases, leaving 14 bases between them. CDR3 size: 15 residues. Germline CDR1 and CDR2: KGHSH and LQKENI. This chain's CDR3 is CASSTVTGISYEQYF. The CDR3 coding sequence is TGTGCCAGCTCAACGGTAACAGGTATCTCCTACGAGCAGTACTTC.

V and J are TRBV6-1 and TRBJ2-7; D is perhaps TRBD1 or TRBD2 (5 bases each). CDR3 length: 14 amino acids. Germline V gives CDR1 MNHNS, CDR2 SASEGT. V lost 6 bases and J lost 4, with 16 bases in between. CDR3 sequence reads: CASRGDPGAYEQYF. In nucleotides, the CDR3 is TGTGCCAGCAGAGGGGACCCCGGGGCGTACGAGCAGTACTTC.

V and J are TRBV7-2 and TRBJ2-1, with 14 bases fitting TRBD2. The germline CDR1 and CDR2 sequences are SGHTA and FQGNSA. The CDR3 is made up of 16 amino acids. J gave up 6 bases and V 3 bases, and 4 bases lay outside the gene matches. CDR3 sequence (DNA): TGTGCCAGCAGCTTCCTGACTAGCGGGGGGGCCAATGAGCAGTTCTTC. Translation: CASSFLTSGGANEQFF.

CDR3 residues: CAGGQVLSSGANVLTF. DNA for the CDR3: TGTGCCGGGGGACAGGTGCTGTCCTCTGGGGCCAACGTCCTGACTTTC. V and J are TRBV30 and TRBJ2-6; the match to TRBD1 covers 8 bases. The CDR3 spans 16 residues. J gave up 0 bases and V 8 bases, and 9 bases lay outside the gene matches. The V gene's germline CDR1 is GTSNPN and CDR2 SVGIG (reference sequence).

V is TRBV7-2 and J is TRBJ1-5; D gene uncertain. The CDR3 contains 19 residues. Per the germline V gene, CDR1 is SGHTA and CDR2 is FQGNSA. Trimming took off 2 bases at V and 2 bases at J, with 22 bases between the two ends. The DNA for the CDR3 is TGTGCCAGCAGCTTAAGGGCCCCTGCTAACGGGCCAGGCAATCAGCCCCAGCATTTT. Translation gives CASSLRAPANGPGNQPQHF.

The chain recombines TRBV6-1 with TRBJ1-6, with a possible D match to TRBD1 (6 bases). This CDR3 is 14 amino acids long. Deletions cut 5 bases from V and 5 bases from J, with 10 bases between. Germline lookup yields CDR1 MNHNS and CDR2 SASEGT. CDR3: CASSRDKDNSPLHF. The CDR3 DNA sequence: TGTGCCAGCAGTCGGGACAAGGATAATTCACCCCTCCACTTT.

This clone was picked up one time. The chain uses TRBV6-6 and TRBJ1-1; D might be TRBD1 (6 bases). CDR1 and CDR2 from the germline V gene are MNHNY and SVGAGI (reference sequence). The CDR3 sequence is 15 residues long. V was cut by 0 bases and J by 6 bases, with 14 bases left in between. The CDR3, as DNA: TGTGCCAGCAGTTACTCGCCTCAAGGGGGGGCTGAAGCTTTCTTT. Encoded protein: CASSYSPQGGAEAFF.

Details on this clone: The sample contains more than one DNA sequence encoding this CDR3. The rearrangement links TRBV30 to TRBJ1-6, with 8 bases identical to TRBD1. The V and J ends lost 6 bases and 7 bases, in that order; junction bases with no gene match: 2. Germline V gene data show CDR1 as GTSNPN and CDR2 as SVGIG (reference sequence). This CDR3 has 12 amino acids. CDR3 loop: CACGTGNSPLHF. DNA of the CDR3: TGTGCCTGCGGGACAGGCAATTCACCCCTCCACTTT.

Points on this clone: This sample also contains other DNA sequences that code for the same CDR3. The chain combines TRBV29-1 with TRBJ1-1; 10 bases agree with TRBD1. Germline CDR1 is SQVTM and CDR2 is ANQGSEA. Losses at the gene ends were 7 bases for V and 3 bases for J; bases not matched to a gene: 2. The CDR3 runs to 12 residues. CDR3 residues: CSGGQGDTEAFF. CDR3 in DNA: TGCAGCGGTGGACAGGGGGACACTGAAGCTTTCTTT.

The chain links TRBV6-5 to TRBJ1-2; 9 bases are shared with TRBD1. J lost 8 bases, V lost 0 bases, and 7 bases had no gene match. Germline V gives CDR1 MNHEY, CDR2 SVGAGI. This CDR3 region has 15 residues. CDR3 region: CASSYSNRGQNGYTF. The CDR3 DNA reads as TGTGCCAGCAGTTACTCGAACAGGGGGCAGAACGGCTACACCTTC.

This chain joins TRBV10-3 and TRBJ1-2; 7 bases are shared with TRBD1. The CDR3 covers 13 residues. Germline V gene sequence: CDR1 ENHRY, CDR2 SYGVKD. The trim removed 5 bases at V and 3 bases at J, leaving 3 bases unmatched. CDR3 region: CAISNTGDYGYTF. CDR3 nucleotide sequence: TGTGCCATCAGTAATACAGGGGACTATGGCTACACCTTC.

The gene calls are TRBV7-6 and TRBJ2-1; D may be TRBD1 (5 bases). Per the germline V gene, CDR1 is SGHVS and CDR2 is FNYEAQ. The CDR3 extends over 15 amino acids. The V end lost 1 base, the J end lost 2 bases, and 9 bases lay between the germline ends. The DNA for the CDR3 is TGTGCCAGCAGCTTAGACAGGTCTCCCTACAATGAGCAGTTCTTC. It translates to CASSLDRSPYNEQFF.

The chain recombines TRBV30 with TRBJ1-2, with TRBD1 matching over 11 bases. V lost 4 bases, J lost 1 base, and 20 bases stayed unmatched. This CDR3 is built from 20 residues. The germline CDR1 and CDR2 sequences are GTSNPN and SVGIG (reference sequence). The CDR3 sequence is CAWNRGWIISGTGGNYGYTF. The CDR3 DNA is TGTGCCTGGAACCGGGGGTGGATTATTTCCGGGACAGGGGGTAACTATGGCTACACCTTC.

This chain joins TRBV20-1 and TRBJ2-1; D is undetermined. V lost 0 bases and J 8 bases, leaving 5 bases between the germline ends. This CDR3 region has 11 residues. Germline values: CDR1 DFQATT, CDR2 SNEGSKA (reference sequence). DNA for the CDR3: TGCAGTGCTAGAGAGCGGTATGAGCAGTTCTTC. It encodes CSARERYEQFF.

This chain joins TRBV7-9 and TRBJ1-1; a weak D match, TRBD1 (6 bases). The CDR3 runs 14 residues. The ends were cut back, 3 bases at V and 1 base at J, with 9 bases in the middle. The germline CDR1 and CDR2 sequences are SEHNR and FQNEAQ (reference sequence). CDR3 nucleotide sequence: TGTGCCAGCAGCTTTGGACAGTCGAACACTGAAGCTTTCTTT. It codes for CASSFGQSNTEAFF.

This clone was detected once. The CDR3 loop is CASSSGENYGYTF. DNA for the CDR3: TGTGCCAGCAGTTCGGGGGAGAACTATGGCTACACCTTC. This chain joins TRBV6-5 and TRBJ1-2; a possible D gene is TRBD1 (5 bases). The V end lost 4 bases, the J end lost 2 bases, and 8 bases lay between the germline ends. Germline lookup yields CDR1 MNHEY and CDR2 SVGAGI. There are 13 residues in the CDR3.